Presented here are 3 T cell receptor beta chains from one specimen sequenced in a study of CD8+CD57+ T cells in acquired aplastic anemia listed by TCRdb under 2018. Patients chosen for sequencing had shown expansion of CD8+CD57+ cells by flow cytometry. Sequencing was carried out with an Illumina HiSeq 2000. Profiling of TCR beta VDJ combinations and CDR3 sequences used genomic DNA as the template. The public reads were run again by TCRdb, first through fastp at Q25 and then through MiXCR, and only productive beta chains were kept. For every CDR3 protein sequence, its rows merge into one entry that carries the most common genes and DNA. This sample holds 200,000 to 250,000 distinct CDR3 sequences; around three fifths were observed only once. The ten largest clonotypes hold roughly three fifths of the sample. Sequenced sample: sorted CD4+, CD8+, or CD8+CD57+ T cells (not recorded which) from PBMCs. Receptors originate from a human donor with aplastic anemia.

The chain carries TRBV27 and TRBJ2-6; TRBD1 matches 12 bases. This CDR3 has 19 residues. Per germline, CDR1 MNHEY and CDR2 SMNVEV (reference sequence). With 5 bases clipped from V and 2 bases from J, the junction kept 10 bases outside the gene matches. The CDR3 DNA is TGTGCCAGCAGTCCTAACATGGGGACAGGGGGCGCTGGGGCCAACGTCCTGACTTTC. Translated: CASSPNMGTGGAGANVLTF.

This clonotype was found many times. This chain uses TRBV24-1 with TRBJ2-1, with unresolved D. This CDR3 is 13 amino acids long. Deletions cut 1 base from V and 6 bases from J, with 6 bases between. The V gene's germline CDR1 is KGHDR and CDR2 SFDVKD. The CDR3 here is CATSDLGLNEQFF. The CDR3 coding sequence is TGTGCCACCAGTGATTTAGGGCTCAATGAGCAGTTCTTC.

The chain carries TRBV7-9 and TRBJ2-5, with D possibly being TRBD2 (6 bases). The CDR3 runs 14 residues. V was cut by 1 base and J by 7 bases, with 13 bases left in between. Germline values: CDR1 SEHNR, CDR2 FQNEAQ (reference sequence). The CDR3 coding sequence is TGTGCCAGCAGCTTAGAGGAGGGTCGGGTGACCCAGTACTTC. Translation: CASSLEEGRVTQYF.